This paragraph reports one TCR beta chain. The antigen remains undetermined. A read error is possible here, since a much larger clone lies one base away. The CDR3 is made up of 13 amino acids. Germline V gene sequence: CDR1 MDHEN, CDR2 SYDVKM. This sample was included in a study of read filtering for tumor transcriptome and immune sequencing. Background on the study: Transcriptome libraries were built from DNase-treated RNA. IR-seq gave about 3.5 to 11 million TCR reads per sample; RNA-seq gave about 80 to 1,400.

General study findings and limits: Approximately 80% of IR-seq clonotypes had one read, totaling about 3.5% of reads; RNA-seq: approximately 73% and 42%.

Molecular barcoded adaptors covering alpha/delta and beta/gamma chains were used on about 0.4 ug RNA. TCRdb ran MiXCR on the reads and lists one entry per CDR3 protein. The sample holds 25,000 or so distinct CDR3 sequences, more than 20% seen once. This TCR derives from a donor over 35 with multiple myeloma. The sequencing input was a population of CD138-negative cells sorted from bone marrow. J is TRBJ1-2 and V is TRBV28, with D uncertain. CDR3 in amino acids: CASSSLTVYGHTF. The CDR3 coding sequence is TGTGCCAGCAGTTCTCTGACGGTCTATGGCCACACCTTC.